This T cell receptor (beta chain) was profiled in a study of shared T cell receptors in the human thymus. This clone came up a few times. Sequencing was performed with immunoSEQ multiplex PCR; in TCRdb, only in-frame clones are kept and a portion is missing. The table has roughly 500,000 clones, about 84% seen once; the top ten hold 0.013%. These sequences were also reported in another study, on human thymus T cells. Turning to that study: Thymus specimens were resections from corrective heart surgery.

The specimen sequenced was thymocytes. The sequence was obtained from a boy under two years old with a congenital heart defect.

The CDR3 DNA reads as TGCGCCAGCAGCCAAGCTCTGCGTCCCTGGCGGGAGACCCAGTACTTC. Amino acid sequence: CASSQALRPWRETQYF. The chain has TRBV4-3 and TRBJ2-5; D ambiguous. Deletions cut 1 base from V and 5 bases from J, with 17 bases between. Germline CDR1 reads LGHNA; CDR2 reads YSLEER. This CDR3 is 16 amino acids long.